This TCR beta chain was profiled in a study of shared clonotypes between healthy human individuals (dated by TCRdb to 2018 to 2021). For context, the study as a whole: The cohort comprised two women and a few men aged 18 to 49 years. For each donor, three plates each were used for CD4 naive and CD4 memory, two plates were used for CD8 naive, and one plate was used for CD8 memory. To estimate repertoire size and how much clonotypes are shared between individuals, the study performed deep sequencing of blood TCR repertoires from about five healthy adults. To increase sequencing depth and limit assay-specific biases, TCR repertoire library preparation and sequencing were carried out by different laboratories using diverse techniques. Leukapheresis yielded between about 0.94 and 9.5 billion PBMCs per donor. Overall study results and their limits: Sharing across a few donors was observed for approximately 5% of naive CD4, 3% to 3.5% of naive CD8, 2% to 2.5% of memory CD4, and over 0.3% of memory CD8 clonotypes. Sampling was limited to blood, and TCR repertoires in tissue likely differ from TCR repertoires in blood. Naive subsets generally had larger estimated clonotype richness than memory subsets. Compared with non-shared clonotypes, clonotypes shared by all four sorted-subset donors had higher generation probabilities. The small number of donors limited the genetic and exposure-history diversity represented. Based on pairwise subsampling, the degree of clonotype sharing among donors was expected to be affected by sequencing depth. Incomplete sequencing was indicated by rarefaction of sorted-subset datasets, despite the large sequencing depth.

Donors were healthy HIV-negative adults with no recently reported acute infections or vaccinations. All donors were Caucasian adults living in Nashville, Tennessee, USA. CD4+ T cells were enriched by magnetic negative selection, after which naive cells were positively selected on CD45RA and the negative fraction was taken as the memory subset. Blood was obtained by leukapheresis, after which PBMCs were separated by Ficoll-Histopaque density gradient centrifugation and cryopreserved in liquid nitrogen vapor phase. Analytical flow cytometry was used to check the purity and quantity of each magnetically sorted T cell population. From each sorted fraction, genomic DNA was isolated and quantified by UV absorbance on a Nanodrop 2000c. Comment on this clone: Its antigen remains undetermined. Within one base of it there is no much larger clone, and no base qualities were kept.

Using the deep immunoSEQ assay, TCR CDR3 regions were amplified from genomic DNA by multiplex PCR. Genomic DNA extracted from each cell subset was distributed evenly over all wells of several immunoSEQ 96-well plates, and each plate served as one replicate. For sorted subsets, 150 to 250 ng of genomic DNA, equivalent to around 29,000 T cell genomes, went into each replicate PCR. Purified libraries were quantified with a Qubit 3.0 fluorometer, sized on a Bioanalyzer 2100, and re-quantified with the KAPA Library Quantification kit. A separate single-read 150-cycle Illumina NextSeq 550 flow cell was used to sequence each immunoSEQ 96-well plate. The paper's data handling went like this. Because the immunoSEQ output held only junctional sequences and lacked quality scores, the filtering could not match the filtering applied to full-length reads. To assign V/J genes and CDR3, sequences were annotated using PyIR, a Python wrapper for IgBLAST v1.9, with IMGT germline references. Reads with weak V/J assignments (E-value above 1e-6), missing CDR3, stop codons, out-of-frame junctions, or ambiguous translated residues were removed. V3J clonotypes were defined by identical inferred V gene, J gene, and CDR3 amino acid sequence. To compute the percentage overlap between repertoires, the number of shared unique clonotypes was divided by the size of the smaller repertoire. Repertoire richness was assessed with RTK rarefaction, the Chao1 estimator, and Recon v2.1 estimates of unobserved clonotypes. Generation probabilities for all TCRbeta clonotypes obtained by the gDNA method from four donors were computed using OLGA. Entries here come from immuneACCESS through TCRdb and include only in-frame sequences with V and J called. Some clones fail to appear in such tables; in the studies checked, an unresolved V gene covers under half of the shortfall, and the cause of the remainder is unknown. The D gene and trimming were derived from the DNA, and the V and J assignments and clone size from that table. The sample yields a few million clones; over 85% were counted once. Around 0.4% of the sample belongs to the ten largest clones.

Spanning cysteine to phenylalanine, the CDR3 consists of 14 amino acids. This entry keeps only the CDR3 DNA: 42 bases, framed from base 1. As encoded in the germline V gene, CDR1 is MNHNS while CDR2 is SASEGT. From V the trimming removes 1 base and from J it removes 17 bases, while the gene matches leave 9 bases of the junction unaccounted for. In this chain, TRBV6-1 is recombined with TRBJ1-4, with 11 central nucleotides matching TRBD1. Input material: naive CD4+ T cells from PBMCs. The cell subset or site tag for this specimen amounts to: CD45RA+ positively selected. The source of this sequence is a man younger than 35 in good health. Some clones in this sample may be carry-over from other donors' samples. CDR3 protein: CASSEGVWGTGGFF. The DNA sequence is given as TGTGCCAGCAGTGAAGGGGTCTGGGGGACAGGGGGATTTTTT.